This passage covers 7 T cell receptor beta chains from one sample sequenced in a study of T-cell memory formation after mild COVID-19. TCRdb redid the calling of the 5' RACE reads with MiXCR, one entry per CDR3 protein. This sample has 450,000 or so distinct CDR3 sequences, with around a quarter found just once. The specimen was PBMCs or a T cell subset sorted from them (not recorded which). These receptors originate from an adult woman who had mild COVID-19 (a few samples of this study predate the infection). Cell type and time point are not known.

This clonotype has just a few counts. The rearrangement uses TRBV9 and TRBJ2-7; possible D gene TRBD2, 5 bases. Per germline, CDR1 SGDLS and CDR2 YYNGEE. Between the trimmed V and J ends, which lost 0 bases and 3 bases, there was a span of 16 bases. This CDR3 has 16 residues. The CDR3 sequence: CASSVGMASLVYEQYF. CDR3 bases: TGTGCCAGCAGCGTAGGAATGGCTAGCTTGGTCTACGAGCAGTACTTC. The full variable domain, rest sourced from reference TRBV9 and TRBJ2-7, is DSGVTQTPKHLITATGQRVTLRCSPRSGDLSVYWYQQSLDQGLQFLIQYYNGEERAKGNILERFSAQQFPDLHSELNLSSLELGDSALYFCASSVGMASLVYEQYFGPGTRLTVT.

This rearrangement joins TRBV3-1 to TRBJ1-2; D is perhaps TRBD1 (5 bases). Germline-derived CDR1 and CDR2 are LGHDT and YNNKEL (reference sequence). This CDR3 has 13 residues. V was trimmed by 1 base and J by 7 bases, leaving 10 bases between them. CDR3 nucleotides: TGTGCCAGCAGCCAAGTTAGAGGGGCTGGCTACACCTTC. This translates into CASSQVRGAGYTF.

The table lists this clonotype with a few counts. The V call is TRBV5-5, the J call TRBJ2-2; D may match TRBD1 or TRBD2 (5 bases each). The V end was cut by 4 bases, the J end by 6 bases, with 16 bases between. The CDR3 is 15 residues long. CDR1 SGHKS and CDR2 YYEKEE come from the germline V gene (reference sequence). CDR3 amino acids: CASSRDGTLSGELFF. The CDR3 DNA reads TGTGCCAGCAGCCGAGACGGGACCCTTTCCGGGGAGCTGTTTTTT.

The chain employs TRBV9 and TRBJ2-3, with TRBD2 identical over 12 bases. Germline CDR1 and CDR2: SGDLS and YYNGEE. This CDR3 is built from 16 residues. J lost 3 bases, V lost 4 bases, and 6 bases had no gene match. The CDR3 nucleotides read TGTGCCAGCAGCAGTACCGGACTAGCGGGGACAGATACGCAGTATTTT. Its protein is CASSSTGLAGTDTQYF.

The chain recombines TRBV6-5 with TRBJ1-4; 7 positions match TRBD1. The CDR3 consists of 16 residues. V lost 2 bases and J lost 8; bases outside the gene matches: 11. Germline V gene sequence: CDR1 MNHEY, CDR2 SVGAGI. CDR3: CASSYQMGTAGEKLFF. The CDR3 nucleotides are TGTGCCAGCAGTTACCAAATGGGGACAGCGGGGGAAAAACTGTTTTTT.

This clonotype appeared once. The chain joins TRBV4-1 to TRBJ1-3; 8 nucleotides line up with TRBD1. J lost 0 bases, V lost 4 bases, and 14 bases had no gene match. The CDR3 has 19 residues. Germline V gives CDR1 MGHRA, CDR2 YSYEKL. The CDR3 is CASSLQTGVNFYSGNTIYF. The CDR3 DNA reads as TGCGCCAGCAGCCTACAGACAGGGGTGAATTTTTACTCTGGAAACACCATATATTTT.

The chain employs TRBV15 and TRBJ2-1; 13 nucleotides agree with TRBD2. CDR1 is LNHNV and CDR2 is YYDKDF in the germline V gene (reference sequence). V shed 3 bases and J 4 bases; nucleotides not matched to a gene: 12. The CDR3 has 19 residues. CDR3 sequence (DNA): TGTGCCACCAGCAGCTTGCGGACTAGCGGGGGCCCCGGATACAATGAGCAGTTCTTC. It encodes CATSSLRTSGGPGYNEQFF.